The 16 T cell receptor beta chains given below trace back to one sample, sequenced in a study of TIL therapy for anti-PD-1-resistant metastatic lung cancer. The time point is: pre-treatment sample, taken before nivolumab and TIL therapy. This was the immunoSEQ v3 assay. Method: immunoSEQ multiplex PCR; TCRdb's copy keeps in-frame clones and lacks some. There are roughly 54,000 clones in the sample; 80% to 90% occur only once, and around 2.6% lies in the top ten. The sequencing here drew on blood, taken at baseline. The receptors come from a person aged 25-80 years with non-small cell lung cancer.

In its sample, this clone was seen once. The chain is built from TRBV9 and TRBJ2-3; D not resolved. V gave up 0 bases and J gave up 0 bases, with 8 bases separating them. Germline V CDR1 and CDR2: SGDLS, YYNGEE. The CDR3 covers 15 residues. The CDR3 DNA sequence: TGTGCCAGCAGCGTAGCAGCCTACAGCACAGATACGCAGTATTTT. Protein product: CASSVAAYSTDTQYF. Drawing the rest from reference TRBV9 and TRBJ2-3, the complete variable domain is DSGVTQTPKHLITATGQRVTLRCSPRSGDLSVYWYQQSLDQGLQFLIQYYNGEERAKGNILERFSAQQFPDLHSELNLSSLELGDSALYFCASSVAAYSTDTQYFGPGTRLTVL.

Remarks on this clone: Additional DNA sequences in this sample encode the identical CDR3. The V gene is TRBV12-3 or TRBV12-4, the J gene TRBJ1-2; D not resolved. V dropped 6 bases and J dropped 5 bases, with 10 bases sitting between them. CDR3 size: 12 residues. CDR3 protein: CASSLLGYGYTF. In DNA, the CDR3 is TGTGCCAGCAGCCTCTTGGGGTATGGCTACACCTTC.

The chain links TRBV29-1 to TRBJ1-4; D possibly corresponds to TRBD1 (5 bases). This CDR3 region has 13 residues. Trimming shortened V by 4 bases and J by 12 bases, and 18 bases separated the two germline ends. CDR1 is SQVTM, CDR2 ANQGSEA, per germline. CDR3 in DNA: TGCAGCGTTGCTGGGACTGGGGCCAAGGAACTGTTTTTT. It translates to CSVAGTGAKELFF.

The CDR3 DNA is TGTGCCAGTAGACAACAGGGACCCGGGGAGCTGTTTTTT. Its protein is CASRQQGPGELFF. The J gene is TRBJ2-2, the V gene TRBV19; perhaps TRBD1 as D (6 bases). Trimming removed 6 bases at V and 6 bases at J, with 11 bases between. Germline loops: CDR1 LNHDA, CDR2 SQIVND (reference sequence). The CDR3 sequence is 13 residues long.

The chain recombines TRBV30 with TRBJ1-2, with a weak D call TRBD1 (5 bases). This CDR3 has 14 residues. Trimming removed 7 bases from V and 8 bases from J, with 23 bases in between. Per the germline V gene, CDR1 is GTSNPN and CDR2 is SVGIG (reference sequence). CDR3: CASGGRLGGGGYTF. The CDR3 bases are TGTGCCTCGGGAGGGCGGCTCGGCGGGGGAGGCTACACCTTC.

The V call is TRBV11-2, the J call TRBJ1-1; possible D gene TRBD1, 5 bases. Deletions cut 0 bases from V and 8 bases from J, with 16 bases between. CDR3 length: 15 amino acids. Germline CDR1 and CDR2: SGHAT and FQNNGV. For the CDR3, the DNA is TGTGCCAGCAGCTTAGACAGGGTCGGTCCATCAGAAGCTTTCTTT. Amino acid sequence: CASSLDRVGPSEAFF.

J is TRBJ2-5 and V is TRBV19; D possibly corresponds to TRBD2 (6 bases). The V gene lost 4 bases and the J gene lost 2 bases, with 17 bases spanning the gap. Germline V CDR1 and CDR2: LNHDA, SQIVND (reference sequence). This CDR3 has 16 amino acids. CDR3: CASSTPRPEGQETQYF. The CDR3 DNA reads TGTGCCAGTAGTACCCCCCGACCGGAGGGTCAAGAGACCCAGTACTTC.

This clone has just one count. The chain uses TRBV28 and TRBJ1-1; D is perhaps TRBD1 (6 bases). Per the germline V gene, CDR1 is MDHEN and CDR2 is SYDVKM. V was shortened by 3 bases and J by 4 bases, with 9 bases between the two germline ends. The CDR3 covers 13 residues. The CDR3 sequence: CASSLAGATEAFF. CDR3 DNA sequence: TGTGCCAGCAGTTTGGCGGGGGCCACTGAAGCTTTCTTT. The full variable domain, completed using reference TRBV28 and TRBJ1-1, is DVKVTQSSRYLVKRTGEKVFLECVQDMDHENMFWYRQDPGLGLRLIYFSYDVKMKEKGDIPEGYSVSREKKERFSLILESASTNQTSMYLCASSLAGATEAFFGQGTRLTVV.

V and J are TRBV5-1 and TRBJ2-5, with 12 bases lining up with TRBD2. This CDR3 is 16 amino acids long. The trim removed 2 bases at V and 4 bases at J, leaving 6 bases unmatched. Germline V gene data show CDR1 as SGHRS and CDR2 as YFSETQ. The chain's CDR3 is CASSLKLAGGPETQYF. Written as DNA, the CDR3 is TGCGCCAGCAGCTTAAAACTAGCGGGAGGCCCAGAGACCCAGTACTTC.

The chain carries TRBV19 and TRBJ2-1; possible D gene TRBD2, 6 bases. Trimming took 3 bases from V and 0 from J, leaving 12 bases between them. This CDR3 contains 16 residues. CDR1 is LNHDA, CDR2 SQIVND, per germline (reference sequence). The CDR3 DNA sequence: TGTGCCAGTAGTATCGGTCGGGGGAGCTCCTACAATGAGCAGTTCTTC. This sequence encodes CASSIGRGSSYNEQFF.

The chain couples TRBV4-2 to TRBJ1-5, with TRBD1 matching over 9 bases. Trimming at V came to 5 bases and at J to 4 bases, leaving 6 bases not matched to a gene. There are 15 residues in the CDR3. The germline V gene has CDR1 LGHNA and CDR2 YNFKEQ. The CDR3 DNA is TGTGCCAGCAGCATGGGACAGGGAGGGAATCAGCCCCAGCATTTT. It translates to CASSMGQGGNQPQHF.

The V call is TRBV3-1 (or the pseudogene TRBV3-2), the J call TRBJ1-2; the D is unclear. The V end was cut by 0 bases, the J end by 8 bases, with 19 bases between. This CDR3 region has 16 residues. The germline V gene encodes CDR1 LGHDT and CDR2 YNNKEL (reference sequence). The CDR3 DNA reads as TGTGCCAGCAGCCAAGAGAAGACGGGCAACGCCTGGGGCTACACCTTC. It encodes CASSQEKTGNAWGYTF.

V and J are TRBV27 and TRBJ2-7, with a tentative D call TRBD1 (6 bases). Germline V gives CDR1 MNHEY, CDR2 SMNVEV (reference sequence). The CDR3 consists of 13 residues. V lost 3 bases, J lost 3 bases, and 9 bases lay in between. The CDR3 sequence is CASSFDRYYEQYF. CDR3 coding DNA: TGTGCCAGCAGTTTTGACAGGTACTACGAGCAGTACTTC.

The rearrangement uses TRBV30 and TRBJ1-1, with D perhaps matching TRBD1 (6 bases). The V end was cut by 4 bases, the J end by 5 bases, with 17 bases between. The V gene's germline CDR1 is GTSNPN and CDR2 SVGIG (reference sequence). The CDR3 runs 14 residues. The CDR3 nucleotides are TGTGCCTGGATTATGGGGGGCGGGCGGACTGAAGCTTTCTTT. This sequence encodes CAWIMGGGRTEAFF.

The chain couples TRBV6-6 to TRBJ2-3; a weak D match, TRBD1 (5 bases). In germline, CDR1 is MNHNY, CDR2 SVGAGI (reference sequence). Deletions cut 10 bases from V and 2 bases from J, with 13 bases between. The CDR3 totals 13 residues. The CDR3 bases are TGTGCCACACAGGCGGACAACACAGATACGCAGTATTTT. Protein: CATQADNTDTQYF.

V usage is TRBV12-5 and J usage is TRBJ2-2; 11 bases agree with TRBD2. The V gene end was trimmed by 3 bases and the J gene end by 4 bases; junction bases not matched to a gene: 10. The CDR3 is 18 residues long. From germline, CDR1 is LGHNT and CDR2 FRNRAP. The CDR3 is CASGFEVAGGLSTGELFF. Here the CDR3 DNA reads TGTGCTAGTGGTTTCGAGGTAGCGGGAGGGCTTAGCACCGGGGAGCTGTTTTTT.